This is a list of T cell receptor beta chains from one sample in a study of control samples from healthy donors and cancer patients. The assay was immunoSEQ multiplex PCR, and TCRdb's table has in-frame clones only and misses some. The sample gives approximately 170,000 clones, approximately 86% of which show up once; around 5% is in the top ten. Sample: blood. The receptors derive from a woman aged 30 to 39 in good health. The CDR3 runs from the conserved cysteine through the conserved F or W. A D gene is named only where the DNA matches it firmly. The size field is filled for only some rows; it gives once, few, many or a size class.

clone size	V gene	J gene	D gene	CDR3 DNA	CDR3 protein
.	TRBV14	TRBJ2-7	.	TGTGCCAGCAGCCAAGGTAGTATGCTCGAGCAGTACTTC	CASSQGSMLEQYF
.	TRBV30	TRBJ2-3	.	TGTGCCTGGAGTGTACTCGCGGGAAGGGGTACGCAGTATTTT	CAWSVLAGRGTQYF
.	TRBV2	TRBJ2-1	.	TGTGCCAGCATCATCCGAGGCAGCTCCTACAATGAGCAGTTCTTC	CASIIRGSSYNEQFF
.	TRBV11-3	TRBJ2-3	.	TGTGCCAGCAGCGCAGGGGTTAGCGGCCTAGCGGATACGCAGTATTTT	CASSAGVSGLADTQYF
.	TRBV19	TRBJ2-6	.	TGTGCCAGTACCAGTGCTTTGCTGGCCAACGTCCTGACTTTC	CASTSALLANVLTF
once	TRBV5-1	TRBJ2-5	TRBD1	TGCGCCAGCACGTTTGGGACAGGGGGCTCAGGGGAGACCCAGTACTTC	CASTFGTGGSGETQYF
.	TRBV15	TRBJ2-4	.	TGTGCCACCAGCAGAGCATCGACAGGAGCCAAAAACATTCAGTACTTC	CATSRASTGAKNIQYF
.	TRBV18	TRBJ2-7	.	TGTGCCAGCTCGATGGACCTATACGAGCAGTACTTC	CASSMDLYEQYF
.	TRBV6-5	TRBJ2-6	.	TGTGCCAGTAATCAGGTCGGGGCCAACGTCCTGACTTTC	CASNQVGANVLTF
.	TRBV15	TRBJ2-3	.	TGTGCCACCGGTAGGGCGGGGTCCACAGATACGCAGTATTTT	CATGRAGSTDTQYF
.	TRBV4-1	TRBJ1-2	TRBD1	TGCGCCAGCAGCCAAGTGGACAGGGGGGACTATGGCTACACCTTC	CASSQVDRGDYGYTF
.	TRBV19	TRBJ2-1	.	TGTGCCAGTAGTATAGTGTGGGGTAATGAGCAGTTCTTC	CASSIVWGNEQFF
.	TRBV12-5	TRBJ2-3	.	TGTGCTAGTGGACAATCAAGGATGGCAGATACGCAGTATTTT	CASGQSRMADTQYF
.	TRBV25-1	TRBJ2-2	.	TGTGCCAGCAGTGAATCTTTGCGGCTGAACACCGGGGAGCTGTTTTTT	CASSESLRLNTGELFF
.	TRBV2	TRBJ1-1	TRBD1	TGTGCCAGCTATAAGGACAGGGGCACTGAAGCTTTCTTT	CASYKDRGTEAFF
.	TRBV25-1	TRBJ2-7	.	TGTGCCAGCAGTGAACAGGAAACCTACGAGCAGTACTTC	CASSEQETYEQYF
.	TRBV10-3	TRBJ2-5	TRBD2	TGTGCCACGGGGGGGGTGCTCCAAGAGACCCAGTACTTC	CATGGVLQETQYF